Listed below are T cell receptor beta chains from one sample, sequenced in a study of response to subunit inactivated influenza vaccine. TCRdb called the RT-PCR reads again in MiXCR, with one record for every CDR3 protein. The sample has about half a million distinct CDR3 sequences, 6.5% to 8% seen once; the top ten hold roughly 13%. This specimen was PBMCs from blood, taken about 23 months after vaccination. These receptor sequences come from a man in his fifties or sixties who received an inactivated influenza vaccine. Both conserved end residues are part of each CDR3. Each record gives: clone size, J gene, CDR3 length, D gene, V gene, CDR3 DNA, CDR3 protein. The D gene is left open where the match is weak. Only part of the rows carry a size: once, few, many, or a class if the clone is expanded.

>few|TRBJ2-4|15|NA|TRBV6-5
TGTGCCAGCAGTTATGAAGGAATAGCCAAAAACATTCAGTACTTC
CASSYEGIAKNIQYF
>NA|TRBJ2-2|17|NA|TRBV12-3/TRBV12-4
TGTGCCAGCAGTTCACGGTCCGGCAGGCCTCTCACCGGGGAGCTGTTTTTT
CASSSRSGRPLTGELFF
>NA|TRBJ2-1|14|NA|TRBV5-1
TGCGCCAGCAGCCCGGTGGGCGTCCTCAATGAGCAGTTCTTC
CASSPVGVLNEQFF
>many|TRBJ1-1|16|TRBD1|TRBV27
TGTGCCAGCAGTTGGCGGGCGACAGGGGGTCACACTGAAGCTTTCTTT
CASSWRATGGHTEAFF
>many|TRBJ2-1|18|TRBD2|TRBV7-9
TGTGCCAGCAGCGAAGACCGACTAGCGGGAGGGCCGTTGAATGAGCAGTTCTTC
CASSEDRLAGGPLNEQFF
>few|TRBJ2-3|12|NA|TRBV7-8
TGTGCCAGCGGTCAAGCGCAAGATACGCAGTATTTT
CASGQAQDTQYF
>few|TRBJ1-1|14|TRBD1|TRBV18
TGTGCCACCGCAGGGGGCGCGACCAACACTGAAGCTTTCTTT
CATAGGATNTEAFF
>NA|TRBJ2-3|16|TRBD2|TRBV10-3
TGTGCCATCAGCGAGAATAGCGGGAGGGCTGCAGATACGCAGTATTTT
CAISENSGRAADTQYF
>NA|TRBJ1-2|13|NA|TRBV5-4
TGTGCCGCAAGAACACAGGGCCACTATGGCTACACCTTC
CAARTQGHYGYTF
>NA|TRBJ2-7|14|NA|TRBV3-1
TGTGCCAGCAGCCAACGGCAGGTAGGCTACGAGCAGTACTTC
CASSQRQVGYEQYF
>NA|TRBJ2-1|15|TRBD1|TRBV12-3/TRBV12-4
TGTGCCAGCAGTTTACGACAGGGGGGAACGGGAGAGCAGTTCTTC
CASSLRQGGTGEQFF
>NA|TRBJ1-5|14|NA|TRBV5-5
TGTGCCAGCACCACGGACCCCGGGAATCAGCCCCAGCATTTT
CASTTDPGNQPQHF
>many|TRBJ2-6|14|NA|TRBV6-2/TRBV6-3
TGTGCCAGCAGTCGGACGTCTGGGGCCAACGTCCTGACTTTC
CASSRTSGANVLTF
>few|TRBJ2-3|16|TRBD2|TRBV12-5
TGTGCTAGTGCATTTGGGGCGGGAGCCGGGACAGATACGCAGTATTTT
CASAFGAGAGTDTQYF
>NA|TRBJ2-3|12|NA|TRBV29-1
TGCAGCGTTGAAGATGGGGGGCCTACGCAGTATTTT
CSVEDGGPTQYF
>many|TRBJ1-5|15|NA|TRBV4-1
TGCGCCAGCAGCCAAGCGGAATATAGCAATCAGCCCCAGCATTTT
CASSQAEYSNQPQHF
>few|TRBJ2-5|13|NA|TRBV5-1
TGCGCCAGCAGCTTGTGGAGATCGGAGACCCAGTACTTC
CASSLWRSETQYF
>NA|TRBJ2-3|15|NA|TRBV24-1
TGTGCCACCAGTGACACCGGACCATACGGAGATACGCAGTATTTT
CATSDTGPYGDTQYF
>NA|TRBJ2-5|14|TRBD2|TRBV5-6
TGTGCCAGCAGCTTTCTAGCGGTGTCGGAGACCCAGTACTTC
CASSFLAVSETQYF
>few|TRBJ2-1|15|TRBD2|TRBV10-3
TGTGCCATCAGAATGGGACTAGCGGAAAACAATGAGCAGTTCTTC
CAIRMGLAENNEQFF
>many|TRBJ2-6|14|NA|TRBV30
TGTGGGGGGTCGCCCTCCTCTGGGGCCAACGTCCTGACTTTC
CGGSPSSGANVLTF
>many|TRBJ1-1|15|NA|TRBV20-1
TGCAGTGCCCGTGGGAGGGCACCCCAAGGGACTGAAGCTTTCTTT
CSARGRAPQGTEAFF
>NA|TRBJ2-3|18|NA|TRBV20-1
TGCAGTGCTGGGAGGACAGGGATGTCTAGCGGTCCGAAAGATACGCAGTATTTT
CSAGRTGMSSGPKDTQYF
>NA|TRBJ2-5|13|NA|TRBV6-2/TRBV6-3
TGTGCCAGCAGTTACTCGATTCCAGAGACCCAGTACTTC
CASSYSIPETQYF
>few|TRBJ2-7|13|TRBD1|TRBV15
TGTGCCACCAGCAGCGCAGGGGGTCACGAGCAGTACTTC
CATSSAGGHEQYF
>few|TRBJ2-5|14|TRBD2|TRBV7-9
TGTGCCAGCAGCCGGGGAGGGAAGCAAGAGACCCAGTACTTC
CASSRGGKQETQYF
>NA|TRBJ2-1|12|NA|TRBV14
TGTGCCAGCAGCCAGGAGTGGTTGAAGCAGTTCTTC
CASSQEWLKQFF
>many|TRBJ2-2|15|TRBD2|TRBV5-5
TGTGCCAGCAGTTCTATAGCGGGGAAGGGCGGGGAGCTGTTTTTT
CASSSIAGKGGELFF
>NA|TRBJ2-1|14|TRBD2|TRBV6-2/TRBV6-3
TGTGCCAGCAGTAGTCTAGCGGGTTACAATGAGCAGTTCTTC
CASSSLAGYNEQFF
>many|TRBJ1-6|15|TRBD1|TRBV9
TGTGCCAGCAGCCTTGGGACAGGGGTTAATTCACCCCTCCACTTT
CASSLGTGVNSPLHF